This TCR beta chain was captured by sequencing in a study of control samples from healthy donors and cancer patients. This CDR3 is built from 14 residues. The germline V and J ends were trimmed by 6 bases and 0 bases, with 11 bases remaining between them. Germline V gene data show CDR1 as SQVTM and CDR2 as ANQGSEA. Only in-frame clones appear in the TCRdb table, and some are missing; sequencing was by immunoSEQ multiplex PCR. The sample has some 190,000 clones; roughly nine tenths are singletons. The V and J genes are TRBV29-1 and TRBJ1-4; D is perhaps TRBD1 (5 bases). The TCR originated in a man younger than 40 in good health. Specimen: blood. The CDR3 region is CSVGPTATNEKLFF. As DNA, the CDR3 is TGCAGCGTGGGGCCAACCGCAACTAATGAAAAACTGTTTTTT.